This T cell receptor (beta chain) was sequenced during a study of cytomegalovirus exposure and HLA in healthy donors. Study-level findings and limits: For most subjects, TCR beta sequences were reported to predict HLA-A and HLA-B alleles with accuracy. In vitro checks showed that a few CMV-associated chains really do target CMV antigens. What was likely a sequencing artifact was a cluster of highly shared sequence variants.

This clone turned up a few times. Antigen unknown. Primers included in the PCR were 60 Vbeta and 13 Jbeta primers. Libraries were prepared by immunoSEQ multiplex PCR; TCRdb keeps only in-frame clonotypes and omits some of them. The table records approximately 150,000 clones, about 78% of them present only once. Despite likely unrecorded immune exposures, the donors were nominally healthy at the time of sampling. This TCR came from a woman aged 50 to 60 in good health and CMV-seropositive. The sample consisted of PBMCs.

CDR3 nucleotides: TGTGCCAGCAGTGAAGCGGGTATCGGAGTTTCGAGCAATCAGCCCCAGCATTTT. Translated: CASSEAGIGVSSNQPQHF. The genes are TRBV6-1 and TRBJ1-5; D not certain. CDR1 is MNHNS and CDR2 is SASEGT in the germline V gene. This CDR3 has 18 amino acids. V lost 0 bases to trimming and J lost 1 base, with 16 bases between them.